This T cell receptor (beta chain) was observed in a study of blood T cell repertoires in COVID-19. The repertoire was sequenced with immunoSEQ multiplex PCR; TCRdb's copy has only in-frame clones and lacks some. The sample lists approximately 390,000 clones; around 87% were seen once. Germline trimming cut 5 bases from V and 0 bases from J; bases unmatched to any gene: 5. CDR1 and CDR2 (germline): MDHEN, SYDVKM. The CDR3 covers 15 residues. What was sequenced was peripheral blood. J is TRBJ2-3 and V is TRBV28; 7 nucleotides line up with TRBD1. This sequence originates from an older woman with COVID-19, enrolled during active disease. The CDR3 nucleotides are TGTGCCAGCAGTAATGACAGGGCGAGCACAGATACGCAGTATTTT. Translated, it gives CASSNDRASTDTQYF. Using reference TRBV28 and TRBJ2-3 for the parts outside the CDR3, the full variable domain is DVKVTQSSRYLVKRTGEKVFLECVQDMDHENMFWYRQDPGLGLRLIYFSYDVKMKEKGDIPEGYSVSREKKERFSLILESASTNQTSMYLCASSNDRASTDTQYFGPGTRLTVL.